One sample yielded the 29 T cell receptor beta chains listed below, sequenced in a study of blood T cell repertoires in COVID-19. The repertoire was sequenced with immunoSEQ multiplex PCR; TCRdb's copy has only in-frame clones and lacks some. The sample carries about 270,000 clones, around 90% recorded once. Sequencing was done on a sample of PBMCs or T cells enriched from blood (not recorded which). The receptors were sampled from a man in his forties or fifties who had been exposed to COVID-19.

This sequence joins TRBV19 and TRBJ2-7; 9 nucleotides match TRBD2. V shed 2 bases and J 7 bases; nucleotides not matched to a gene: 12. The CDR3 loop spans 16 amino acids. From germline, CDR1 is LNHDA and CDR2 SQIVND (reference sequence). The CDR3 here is CASSIIVGTSYGEQYF. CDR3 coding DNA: TGTGCCAGTAGTATAATTGTCGGGACTAGCTACGGGGAGCAGTACTTC.

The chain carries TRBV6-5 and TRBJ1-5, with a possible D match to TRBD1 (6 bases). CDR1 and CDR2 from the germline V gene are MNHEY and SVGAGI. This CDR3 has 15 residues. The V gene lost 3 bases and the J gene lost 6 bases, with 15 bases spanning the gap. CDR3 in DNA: TGTGCCAGCAGTTATTTACAGGGAGGGGGTCAGCCCCAGCATTTT. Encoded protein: CASSYLQGGGQPQHF.

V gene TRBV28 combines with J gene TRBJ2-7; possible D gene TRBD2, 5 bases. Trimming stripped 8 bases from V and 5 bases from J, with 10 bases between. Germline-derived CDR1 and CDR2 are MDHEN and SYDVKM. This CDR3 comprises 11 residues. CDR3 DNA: TGTGCCAGCGGAGGATGGGACGAGCAGTACTTC. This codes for CASGGWDEQYF.

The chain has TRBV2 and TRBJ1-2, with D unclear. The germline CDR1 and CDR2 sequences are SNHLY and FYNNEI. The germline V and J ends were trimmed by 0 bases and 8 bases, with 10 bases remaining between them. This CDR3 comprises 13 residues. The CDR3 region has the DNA TGTGCCAGCAGTGAAGCGGAGGTTGGGGGCTACACCTTC. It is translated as CASSEAEVGGYTF.

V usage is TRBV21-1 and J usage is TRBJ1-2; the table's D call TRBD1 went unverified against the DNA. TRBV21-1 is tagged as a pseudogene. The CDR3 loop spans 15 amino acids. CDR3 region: CASSTTKEDRSGYTF. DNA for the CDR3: TGTGCCAGCAGCACTACTAAAGAGGACAGGAGTGGCTACACCTTC.

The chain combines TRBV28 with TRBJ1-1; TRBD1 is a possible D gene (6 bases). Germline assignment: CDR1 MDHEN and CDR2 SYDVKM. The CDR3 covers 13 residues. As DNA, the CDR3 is TGTGCAGGGCAAGGGGGGGGATACACTGAAGCTTTCTTT. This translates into CAGQGGGYTEAFF.

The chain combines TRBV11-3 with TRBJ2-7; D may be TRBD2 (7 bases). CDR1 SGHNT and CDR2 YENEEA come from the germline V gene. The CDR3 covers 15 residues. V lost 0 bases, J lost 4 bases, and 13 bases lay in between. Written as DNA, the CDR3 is TGTGCCAGCAGCTTAGAAGGGGGGGCGCTTTACGAGCAGTACTTC. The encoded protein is CASSLEGGALYEQYF.

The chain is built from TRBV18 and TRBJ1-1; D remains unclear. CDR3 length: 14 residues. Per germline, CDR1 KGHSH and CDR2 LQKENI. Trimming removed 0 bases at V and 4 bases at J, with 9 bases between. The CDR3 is CASSPPLERTEAFF. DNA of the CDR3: TGTGCCAGCTCACCACCCCTGGAGCGCACTGAAGCTTTCTTT. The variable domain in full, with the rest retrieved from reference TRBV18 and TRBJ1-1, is NAGVMQNPRHLVRRRGQEARLRCSPMKGHSHVYWYRQLPEEGLKFMVYLQKENIIDESGMPKERFSAEFPKEGPSILRIQQVVRGDSAAYFCASSPPLERTEAFFGQGTRLTVV.

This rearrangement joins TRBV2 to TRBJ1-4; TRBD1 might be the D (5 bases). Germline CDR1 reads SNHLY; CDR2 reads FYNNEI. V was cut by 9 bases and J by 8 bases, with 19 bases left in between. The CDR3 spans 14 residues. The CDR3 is CASHMTVVNEKLFF. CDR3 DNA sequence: TGTGCCAGTCACATGACAGTGGTGAACGAAAAACTGTTTTTT.

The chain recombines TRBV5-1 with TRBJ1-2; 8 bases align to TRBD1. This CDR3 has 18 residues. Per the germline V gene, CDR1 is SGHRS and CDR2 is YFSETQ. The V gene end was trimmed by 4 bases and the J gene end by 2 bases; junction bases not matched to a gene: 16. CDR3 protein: CASSHAINQGQVNYGYTF. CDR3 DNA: TGCGCCAGCAGCCACGCGATTAATCAGGGACAGGTCAACTATGGCTACACCTTC. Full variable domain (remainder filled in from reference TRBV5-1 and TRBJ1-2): KAGVTQTPRYLIKTRGQQVTLSCSPISGHRSVSWYQQTPGQGLQFLFEYFSETQRNKGNFPGRFSGRQFSNSRSEMNVSTLELGDSALYLCASSHAINQGQVNYGYTFGSGTRLTVV.

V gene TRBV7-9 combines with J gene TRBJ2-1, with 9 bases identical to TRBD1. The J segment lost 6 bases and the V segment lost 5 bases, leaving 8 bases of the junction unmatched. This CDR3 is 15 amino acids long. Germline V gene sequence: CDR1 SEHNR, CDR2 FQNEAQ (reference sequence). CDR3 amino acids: CASSPGTGIRNEQFF. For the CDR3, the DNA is TGTGCCAGCAGCCCCGGGACAGGGATCCGCAATGAGCAGTTCTTC.

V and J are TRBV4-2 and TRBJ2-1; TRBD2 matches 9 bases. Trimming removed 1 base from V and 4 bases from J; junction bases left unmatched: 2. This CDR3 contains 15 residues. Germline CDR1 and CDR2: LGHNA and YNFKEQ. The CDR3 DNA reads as TGTGCCAGCAGCCAAGGGACTAGCGTATACAATGAGCAGTTCTTC. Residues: CASSQGTSVYNEQFF.

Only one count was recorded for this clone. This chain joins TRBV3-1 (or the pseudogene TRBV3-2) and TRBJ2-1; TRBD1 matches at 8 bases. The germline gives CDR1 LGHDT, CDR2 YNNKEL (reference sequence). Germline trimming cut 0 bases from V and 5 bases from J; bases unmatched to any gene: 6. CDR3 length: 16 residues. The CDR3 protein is CASSQDLGTGNNEQFF. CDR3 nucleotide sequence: TGTGCCAGCAGCCAAGATTTAGGGACAGGTAACAATGAGCAGTTCTTC.

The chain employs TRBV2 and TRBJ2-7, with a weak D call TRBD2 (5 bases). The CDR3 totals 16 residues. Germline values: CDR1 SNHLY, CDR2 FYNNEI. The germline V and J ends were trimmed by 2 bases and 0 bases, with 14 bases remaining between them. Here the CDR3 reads CASSERTDGNSYEQYF. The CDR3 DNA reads TGTGCCAGCAGTGAAAGAACTGACGGGAACTCCTACGAGCAGTACTTC.

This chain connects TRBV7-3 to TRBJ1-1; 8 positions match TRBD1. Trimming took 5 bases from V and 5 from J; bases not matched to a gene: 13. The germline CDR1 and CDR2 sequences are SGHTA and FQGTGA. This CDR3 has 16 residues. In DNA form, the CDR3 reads TGTGCCAGCAGCCATTCTCGGGCCAGGGGGCCTACTGAAGCTTTCTTT. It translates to CASSHSRARGPTEAFF.

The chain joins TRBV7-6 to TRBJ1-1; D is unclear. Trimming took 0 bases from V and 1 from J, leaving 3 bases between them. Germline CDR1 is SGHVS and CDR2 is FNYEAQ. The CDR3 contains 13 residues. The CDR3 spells CASSLARNTEAFF. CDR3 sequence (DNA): TGTGCCAGCAGCTTAGCTAGGAACACTGAAGCTTTCTTT.

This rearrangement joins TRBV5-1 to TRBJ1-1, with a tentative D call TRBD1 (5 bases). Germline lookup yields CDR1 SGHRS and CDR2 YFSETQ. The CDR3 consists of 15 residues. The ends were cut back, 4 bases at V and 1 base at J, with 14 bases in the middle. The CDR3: CASSPQTVKNTEAFF. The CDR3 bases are TGCGCCAGCAGCCCACAGACAGTTAAGAACACTGAAGCTTTCTTT.

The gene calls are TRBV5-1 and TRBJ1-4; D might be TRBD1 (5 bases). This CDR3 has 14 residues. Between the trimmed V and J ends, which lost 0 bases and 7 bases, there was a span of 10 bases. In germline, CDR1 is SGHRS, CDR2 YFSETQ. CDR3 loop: CASSLGQSFEKLFF. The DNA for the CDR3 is TGCGCCAGCAGCTTGGGACAGAGCTTTGAAAAACTGTTTTTT.

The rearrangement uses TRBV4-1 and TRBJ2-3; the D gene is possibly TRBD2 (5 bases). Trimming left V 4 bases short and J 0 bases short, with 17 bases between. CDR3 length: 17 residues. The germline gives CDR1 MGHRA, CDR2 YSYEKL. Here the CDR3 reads CASSLLGPRLSTDTQYF. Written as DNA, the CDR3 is TGCGCCAGCAGCCTACTAGGCCCTCGACTTAGCACAGATACGCAGTATTTT.

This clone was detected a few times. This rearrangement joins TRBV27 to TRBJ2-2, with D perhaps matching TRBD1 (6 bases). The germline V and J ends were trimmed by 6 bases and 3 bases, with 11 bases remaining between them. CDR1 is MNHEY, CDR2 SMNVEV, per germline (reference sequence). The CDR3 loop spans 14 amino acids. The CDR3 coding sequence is TGTGCCAGCAGAACAACAGGGCACACCGGGGAGCTGTTTTTT. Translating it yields CASRTTGHTGELFF.

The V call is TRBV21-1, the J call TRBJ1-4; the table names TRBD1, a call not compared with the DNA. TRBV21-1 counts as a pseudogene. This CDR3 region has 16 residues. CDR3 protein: CASSKRWGKPNEKLFF. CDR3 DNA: TGTGCCAGCAGCAAAAGGTGGGGCAAGCCTAATGAAAAACTGTTTTTT.

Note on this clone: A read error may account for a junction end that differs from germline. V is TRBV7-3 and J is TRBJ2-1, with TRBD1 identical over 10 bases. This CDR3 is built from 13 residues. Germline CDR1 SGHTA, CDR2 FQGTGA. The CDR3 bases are TGTGCCAGCAGCCCTACTCCGGGACAGGGGTACCTCTTC. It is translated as CASSPTPGQGYLF.

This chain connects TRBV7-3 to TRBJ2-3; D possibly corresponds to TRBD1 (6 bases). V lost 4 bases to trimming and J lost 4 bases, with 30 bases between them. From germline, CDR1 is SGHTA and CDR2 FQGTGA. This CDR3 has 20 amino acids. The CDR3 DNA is TGTGCCAGCAGCTCTAACCCCCCGGGTCGACAGGCCCCGCGCGCAGATACGCAGTATTTT. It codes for CASSSNPPGRQAPRADTQYF.

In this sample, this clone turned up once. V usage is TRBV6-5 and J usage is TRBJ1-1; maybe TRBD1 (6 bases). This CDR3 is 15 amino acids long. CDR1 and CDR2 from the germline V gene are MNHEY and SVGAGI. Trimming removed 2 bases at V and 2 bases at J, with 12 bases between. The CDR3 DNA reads TGTGCCAGCAGTTACGCCGCAGGGGTAAACACTGAAGCTTTCTTT. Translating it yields CASSYAAGVNTEAFF.

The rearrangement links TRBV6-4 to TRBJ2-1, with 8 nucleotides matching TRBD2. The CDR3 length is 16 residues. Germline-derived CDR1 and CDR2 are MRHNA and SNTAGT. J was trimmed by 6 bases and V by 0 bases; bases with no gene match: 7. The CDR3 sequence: CASSDSSSGPRNEQFF. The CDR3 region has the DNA TGTGCCAGCAGTGACTCTTCTAGCGGGCCTCGCAATGAGCAGTTCTTC.

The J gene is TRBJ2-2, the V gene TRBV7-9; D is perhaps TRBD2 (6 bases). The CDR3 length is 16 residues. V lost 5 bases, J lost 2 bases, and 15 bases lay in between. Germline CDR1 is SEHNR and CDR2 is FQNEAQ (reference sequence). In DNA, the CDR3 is TGTGCCAGCAGCAGCATGCGGGGTTCCAACACCGGGGAGCTGTTTTTT. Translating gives CASSSMRGSNTGELFF.

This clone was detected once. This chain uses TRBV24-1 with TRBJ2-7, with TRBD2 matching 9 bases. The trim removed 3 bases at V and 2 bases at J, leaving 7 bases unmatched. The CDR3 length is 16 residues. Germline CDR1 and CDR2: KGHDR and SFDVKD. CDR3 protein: CATSDPGSGGTYEQYF. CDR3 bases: TGTGCCACCAGTGATCCCGGGAGCGGGGGGACCTACGAGCAGTACTTC.

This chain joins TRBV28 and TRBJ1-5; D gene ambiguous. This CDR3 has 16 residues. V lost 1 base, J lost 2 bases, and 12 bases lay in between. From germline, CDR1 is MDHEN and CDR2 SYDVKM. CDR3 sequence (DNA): TGTGCCAGCAGTTTATTCCGGGGAGGAGGCAATCAGCCCCAGCATTTT. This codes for CASSLFRGGGNQPQHF.

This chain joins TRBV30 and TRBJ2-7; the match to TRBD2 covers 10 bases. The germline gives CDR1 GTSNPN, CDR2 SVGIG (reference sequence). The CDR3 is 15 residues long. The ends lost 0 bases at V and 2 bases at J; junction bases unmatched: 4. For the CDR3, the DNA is TGTGCCTGGAGTGTATATACTAGCGGGACCTACGAGCAGTACTTC. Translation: CAWSVYTSGTYEQYF. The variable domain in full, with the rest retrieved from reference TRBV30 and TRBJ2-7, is SQTIHQWPATLVQPVGSPLSLECTVEGTSNPNLYWYRQAAGRGLQLLFYSVGIGQISSEVPQNLSASRPQDRQFILSSKKLLLSDSGFYLCAWSVYTSGTYEQYFGPGTRLTVT.